Given below is one T cell receptor (beta chain) in context. The antigen is not known. The protocol was immunoSEQ multiplex PCR, while the TCRdb copy is restricted to in-frame clones and leaves out a portion. Among roughly 70,000 clones listed, 70% to 90% were seen once. The record originates from a study of OX40 agonist ivuxolimab in advanced cancers. Background on the study: Clinicians treated patients with ivuxolimab, an agonistic anti-OX40 (CD134) antibody. The diagnoses of dose-escalation patients were hepatocellular carcinoma, melanoma, renal cell or head and neck cancer.

The CDR3 runs 13 residues. The ends were cut back, 4 bases at V and 5 bases at J, with 9 bases in the middle. CDR1 and CDR2 from the germline V gene are LNHDA and SQIVND (reference sequence). Study observations and caveats: The study found among the lowest clonal expansion in partial responders at 0.1-3.0 mg/kg. Both CD4+ and CD8+ T cell populations in blood had undergone clonal expansion by week 6 at 0.1 to 3.0 mg/kg.

The TCR originated in an adult with an advanced solid tumor such as melanoma, head and neck, liver or kidney cancer. Sample: CD4+ or CD8+ T cells sorted from blood, taken in a trial of the OX40 agonist ivuxolimab. The V and J genes are TRBV19 and TRBJ1-5, with unresolved D. CDR3 residues: CASSRTVHQPQHF. DNA of the CDR3: TGTGCCAGTAGTAGGACCGTCCATCAGCCCCAGCATTTT. The full variable domain, its missing parts supplied by reference TRBV19 and TRBJ1-5, is DGGITQSPKYLFRKEGQNVTLSCEQNLNHDAMYWYRQDPGQGLRLIYYSQIVNDFQKGDIAEGYSVSREKKESFPLTVTSAQKNPTAFYLCASSRTVHQPQHFGDGTRLSIL.